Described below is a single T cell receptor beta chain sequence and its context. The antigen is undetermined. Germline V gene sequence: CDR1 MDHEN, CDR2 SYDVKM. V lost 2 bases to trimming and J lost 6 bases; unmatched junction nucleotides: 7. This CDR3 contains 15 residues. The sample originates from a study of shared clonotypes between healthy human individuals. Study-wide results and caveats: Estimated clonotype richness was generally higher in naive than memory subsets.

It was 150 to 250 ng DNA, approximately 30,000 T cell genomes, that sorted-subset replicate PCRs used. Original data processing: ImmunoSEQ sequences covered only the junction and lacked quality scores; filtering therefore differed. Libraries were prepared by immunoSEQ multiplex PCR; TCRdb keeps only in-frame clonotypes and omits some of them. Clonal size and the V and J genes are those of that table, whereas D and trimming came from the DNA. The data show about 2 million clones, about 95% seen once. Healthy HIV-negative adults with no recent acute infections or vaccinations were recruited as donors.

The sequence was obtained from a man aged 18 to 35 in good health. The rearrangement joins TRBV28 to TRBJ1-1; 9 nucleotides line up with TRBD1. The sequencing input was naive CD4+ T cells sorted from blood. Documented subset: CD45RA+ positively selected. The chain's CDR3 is CASSLAGTGLPEAFF. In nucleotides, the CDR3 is TGTGCCAGCAGTTTAGCCGGGACAGGGCTTCCTGAAGCTTTCTTT.